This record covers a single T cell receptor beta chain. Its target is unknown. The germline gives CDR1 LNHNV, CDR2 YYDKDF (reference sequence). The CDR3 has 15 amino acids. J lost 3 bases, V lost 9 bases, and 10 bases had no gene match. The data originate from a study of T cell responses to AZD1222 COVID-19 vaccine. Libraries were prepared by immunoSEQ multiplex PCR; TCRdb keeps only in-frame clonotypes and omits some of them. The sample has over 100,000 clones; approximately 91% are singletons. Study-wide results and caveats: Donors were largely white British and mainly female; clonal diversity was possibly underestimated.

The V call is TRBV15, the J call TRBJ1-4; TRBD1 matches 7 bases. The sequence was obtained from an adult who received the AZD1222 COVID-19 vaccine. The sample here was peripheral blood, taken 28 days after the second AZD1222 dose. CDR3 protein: CATRQGMWPNEKLFF. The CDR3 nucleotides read TGTGCCACGCGACAGGGAATGTGGCCTAATGAAAAACTGTTTTTT. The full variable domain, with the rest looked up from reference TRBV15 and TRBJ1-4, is DAMVIQNPRYQVTQFGKPVTLSCSQTLNHNVMYWYQQKSSQAPKLLFHYYDKDFNNEADTPDNFQSRRPNTSFCFLDIRSPGLGDTAMYLCATRQGMWPNEKLFFGSGTQLSVL.